This T cell receptor beta chain is drawn from a study of CD4 T cells in relation to SARS-CoV-2 and coronaviruses (dated by TCRdb to the early 2020s). Context from the whole study: In the ViraFEST assay, PBMCs were cultured with antigen for about 9 days, after which TCR beta CDR3s were sequenced to identify clonal expansions specific to the antigen. The full convalescent cohort of 12 patients had a median age of around 39 years, ranging from 21 to 72 years. The approximately 12 convalescent patients included 8 males and 4 females; two subjects were Hispanic. Patient-derived lymphoblastoid cell lines were used to map the HLA restriction of shared crossreactive spike epitopes. The study assessed, at the TCR clonotype level, memory CD4+ T cell crossreactivity between SARS-CoV-2 and common cold coronavirus spike proteins. The Adaptive Biotechnologies TCR-sequencing kit was used to sequence samples from three pre-COVID donors and the naive versus memory experiments, while other data came from Illumina-based sequencing. For other donors in the study, expansion assays were sequenced with a different, Illumina-based TCR-beta assay.

DNA from CEF-cultured naive and memory CD4+ T cells underwent immunoSEQ TCR-beta sequencing at survey level. The authors' analysis ran thus. During preprocessing, nonproductive sequences were removed, along with CDR3s that did not begin with C, did not end with F or W, or were shorter than 7 amino acids. Antigen-specific clonotypes were called with the MANAFEST web app, based on expansion relative to reference and other culture wells. A clone counted as positive if significantly expanded in 2 of 3 replicate wells versus the reference culture at FDR below 0.05. A further requirement for positive clones was significant expansion compared with all other tandem wells, along with an odds ratio above 5. Cultured and uncultured naive and memory CD4+ repertoires were searched for previously identified spike- and CEF-reactive CDR3s. Pairwise Levenshtein distance, computed with the stringdist R package after three terminal residues were trimmed from each end, was used as the measure of CDR3 homology. Sourced from immuneACCESS, this table was stored by TCRdb with only in-frame sequences that have V and J called. A share of the clones is absent; for the studies checked, an unresolved V gene accounts for under half, and the remainder has no known explanation. The V and J calls and the clone size are those of that table, but D and trimming were determined from the DNA. The sample table shows approximately 40,000 clones, and just over 75% are seen once. Clones ranked in the top ten supply over 2.5% of the sample.

The CDR3 has 14 amino acids, counting the end cysteine and phenylalanine. Only the CDR3 part of the read is kept: 42 bases, read in frame from the first base. Trimming takes 4 bases off V and 7 bases off J; junction bases not matched to a gene: 4. From a lookup of the germline V gene (reference sequence), CDR1 and CDR2 are WNHNN and SYGVQD. Here is what the overall study found, with its caveats: Naive versus memory sequencing indicated that memory recall responses, rather than primary responses primed during culture, are detected by the assay. Because the crossreactivity analysis focused on spike protein, crossreactivity against other viral proteins was not assessed. Compared with monoreactive clones, crossreactive clones had significantly weaker SARS-CoV-2-driven expansion, a result consistent with antigenic imprinting. No donor contributed both pre-pandemic and post-infection samples, which limited tracing the source of pre-existing responses. Around three fifths of donors had memory CD4+ clonotypes that crossrecognized SARS-CoV-2 and at least one common cold coronavirus spike. The study was limited by small numbers of patients and tested TCRs.

Details on this clone: No antigen is known for it. No base quality information exists; no much larger clone differs at one position.

Naive and memory CD4+ T cells were separated from cryopreserved PBMCs through CD4 enrichment, which was followed by EasySep naive CD4+ T cell enrichment. Sorted naive or memory CD4+ T cells (approximately 10^5) were cultured 1:1 with T cell-depleted PBMCs and CEF peptides for about ten days. In general, triplicate replicate wells were used for every peptide culture condition. Ficoll-Paque PLUS gradient centrifugation was used to isolate PBMCs from leukapheresis product or whole blood. The PBMCs went either fresh into the expansion assay or into cryopreservation at -140 degrees C. The QIAamp Micro DNA Kit was used to extract genomic DNA from the CD4+ T cells.

The rearrangement combines TRBV10-1 with TRBJ2-1; TRBD2 agrees with 10 junctional bases. This sequence was found in an adult with COVID-19. The sample was memory CD4+ T cells from PBMCs, cultured in vitro. The sample's cell subset or site label is to be understood as: memory (non-naive) CD4+ T cells. The nucleotide sequence reads as follows: TGCGCCAGCAGTGCTAGCGGGAGTAAGAATGAGCAGTTCTTC. This translates into CASSASGSKNEQFF.